In its sample, the clone carrying this T cell receptor beta chain was seen a few times. Its antigen is not known. Molecular barcoding with unique molecular identifiers was used for the TCRbeta library. TCRdb passed the PCR reads through MiXCR, listing each CDR3 protein once. The repertoire has 500,000 to 650,000 distinct CDR3 sequences, about 10% of them found once; the top ten carry around 15%. The V end lost 5 bases, the J end lost 2 bases, and 15 bases lay between the germline ends. CDR1 SEHNR and CDR2 FQNEAQ come from the germline V gene (reference sequence). CDR3 size: 15 residues. This sample was included in a study of T-cell reconstitution after alpha-beta-depleted transplantation in children. General study findings and limits: T-cell counts and diversity at one year following transplant were attributed mainly to newly produced T cells.

This receptor was identified in a female patient between 2 and 15 years old who had a stem cell transplant for aplastic anemia, so the T cells may come from the graft donor. The sequencing here drew on PBMCs, mostly from graft donor cells, taken 180 days after TCRalphabeta/CD19-depleted stem cell transplant. The chain employs TRBV7-9 and TRBJ2-5; D assignment may be TRBD1 or TRBD2 (5 bases each). The CDR3 DNA follows: TGTGCCAGCAGCGATGGGACGGCGTCACAAGAGACCCAGTACTTC. This sequence encodes CASSDGTASQETQYF. The full variable domain, in which reference TRBV7-9 and TRBJ2-5 provide the parts outside the CDR3, is DTGVSQNPRHKITKRGQNVTFRCDPISEHNRLYWYRQTLGQGPEFLTYFQNEAQLEKSRLLSDRFSAERPKGSFSTLEIQRTEQGDSAMYLCASSDGTASQETQYFGPGTRLLVL.